Described below is a single TCR beta chain sequence and its context. The antigen remains unidentified. V was pared by 8 bases and J by 1 base, with 8 bases of the junction left unmatched. This CDR3 has 15 residues. CDR1 SNHLY and CDR2 FYNNEI come from the germline V gene. Template material for amplifying TCR beta CDR3 regions consisted of RNA transcripts. HTBI primers drove first-round RT-PCR of the TCR CDR3. TCRdb used MiXCR to reprocess the multiplex PCR reads, holding one entry per CDR3 protein. The sample has under 700,000 distinct CDR3 sequences; more than 45% are singletons. Patients aged 18 to 65 had newly diagnosed hyperthyroidism that had lasted under 2 months. Exclusions: uncontrolled infection, other autoimmune disease, pregnancy, lactation. This record comes from a study of T cells in Graves' hyperthyroidism and ophthalmopathy. Study-wide results and limits: By a 13 V-J model, ophthalmopathy was set apart from stable hyperthyroidism. Before onset, by a median of approximately 6.8 months, the model predicted ophthalmopathy.

The TCR comes from a woman aged 18 to 35 with Graves' hyperthyroidism. V usage is TRBV2 and J usage is TRBJ2-5; 9 bases are a match to TRBD1. Sequencing was done on a sample of peripheral blood or thyroid tissue (not recorded which). Here the CDR3 DNA reads TGTGCCAGCCGGGACAGGGTTAGCGTCCAAGAGACCCAGTACTTC. Residues: CASRDRVSVQETQYF. Full variable domain (outside the CDR3, taken from reference TRBV2 and TRBJ2-5): EPEVTQTPSHQVTQMGQEVILRCVPISNHLYFYWYRQILGQKVEFLVSFYNNEISEKSEIFDDQFSVERPDGSNFTLKIRSTKLEDSAMYFCASRDRVSVQETQYFGPGTRLLVL.